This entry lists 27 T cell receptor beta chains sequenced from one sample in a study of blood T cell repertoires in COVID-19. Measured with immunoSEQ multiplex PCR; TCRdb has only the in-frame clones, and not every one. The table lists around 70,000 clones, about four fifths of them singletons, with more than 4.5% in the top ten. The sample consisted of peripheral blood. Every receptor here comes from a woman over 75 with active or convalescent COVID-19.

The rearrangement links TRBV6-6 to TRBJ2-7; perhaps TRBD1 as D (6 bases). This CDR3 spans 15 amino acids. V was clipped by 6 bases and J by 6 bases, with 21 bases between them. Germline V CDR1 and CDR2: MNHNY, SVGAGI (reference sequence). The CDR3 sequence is CASSRQQGVMGEQYF. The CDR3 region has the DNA TGTGCCAGCAGCCGACAACAGGGTGTAATGGGCGAGCAGTACTTC.

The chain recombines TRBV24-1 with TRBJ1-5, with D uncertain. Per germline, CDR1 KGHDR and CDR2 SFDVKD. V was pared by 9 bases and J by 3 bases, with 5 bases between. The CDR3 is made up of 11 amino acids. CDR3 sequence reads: CATGLNQPQHF. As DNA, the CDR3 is TGTGCCACCGGCCTCAATCAGCCCCAGCATTTT.

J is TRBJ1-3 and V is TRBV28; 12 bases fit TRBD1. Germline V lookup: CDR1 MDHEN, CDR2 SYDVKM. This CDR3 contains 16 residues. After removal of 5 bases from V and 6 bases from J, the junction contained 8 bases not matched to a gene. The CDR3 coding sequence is TGTGCCAGCAGTCAATCCGGGACAGGGGGCGAAAACACCATATATTTT. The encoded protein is CASSQSGTGGENTIYF. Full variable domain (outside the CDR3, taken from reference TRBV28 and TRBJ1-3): DVKVTQSSRYLVKRTGEKVFLECVQDMDHENMFWYRQDPGLGLRLIYFSYDVKMKEKGDIPEGYSVSREKKERFSLILESASTNQTSMYLCASSQSGTGGENTIYFGEGSWLTVV.

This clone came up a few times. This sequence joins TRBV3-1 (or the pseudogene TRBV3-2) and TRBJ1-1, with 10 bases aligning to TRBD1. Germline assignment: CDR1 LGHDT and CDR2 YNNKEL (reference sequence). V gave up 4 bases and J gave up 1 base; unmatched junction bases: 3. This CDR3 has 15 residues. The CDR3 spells CASSLDRGWNTEAFF. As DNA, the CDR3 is TGTGCCAGCAGCCTGGACAGGGGGTGGAACACTGAAGCTTTCTTT.

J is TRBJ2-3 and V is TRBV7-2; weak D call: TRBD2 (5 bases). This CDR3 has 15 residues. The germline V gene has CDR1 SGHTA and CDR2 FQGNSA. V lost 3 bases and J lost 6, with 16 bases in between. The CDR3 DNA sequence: TGTGCCAGCAGCTTTTTTTCGGGAACTCAGGATACGCAGTATTTT. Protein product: CASSFFSGTQDTQYF.

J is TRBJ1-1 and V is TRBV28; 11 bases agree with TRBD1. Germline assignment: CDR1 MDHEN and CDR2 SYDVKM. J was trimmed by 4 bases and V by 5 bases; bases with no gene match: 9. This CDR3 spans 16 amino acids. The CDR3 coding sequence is TGTGCCAGCAGTCAACCGGGACAGGGGGGCCGCACTGAAGCTTTCTTT. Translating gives CASSQPGQGGRTEAFF. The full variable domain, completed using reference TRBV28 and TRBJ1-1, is DVKVTQSSRYLVKRTGEKVFLECVQDMDHENMFWYRQDPGLGLRLIYFSYDVKMKEKGDIPEGYSVSREKKERFSLILESASTNQTSMYLCASSQPGQGGRTEAFFGQGTRLTVV.

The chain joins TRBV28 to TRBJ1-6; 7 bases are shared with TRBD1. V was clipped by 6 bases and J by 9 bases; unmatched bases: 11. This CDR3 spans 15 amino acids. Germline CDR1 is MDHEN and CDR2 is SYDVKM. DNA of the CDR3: TGTGCCAGCAGACCCGGACAGGCCAATGCTTCACCCCTCCACTTT. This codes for CASRPGQANASPLHF.

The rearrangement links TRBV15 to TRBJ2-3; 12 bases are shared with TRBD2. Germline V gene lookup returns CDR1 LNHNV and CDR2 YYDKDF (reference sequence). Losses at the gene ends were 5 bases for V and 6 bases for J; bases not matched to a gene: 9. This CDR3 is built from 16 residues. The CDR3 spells CATSGALAGGRDTQYF. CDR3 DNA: TGTGCCACCAGCGGAGCACTAGCGGGGGGCCGCGATACGCAGTATTTT.

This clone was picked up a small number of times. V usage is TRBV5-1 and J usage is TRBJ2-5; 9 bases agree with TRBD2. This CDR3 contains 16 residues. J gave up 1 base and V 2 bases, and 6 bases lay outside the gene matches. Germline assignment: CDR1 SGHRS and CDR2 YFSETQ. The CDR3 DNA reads TGCGCCAGCAGCTTCTCTGCGGGAGGGGGCCAAGAGACCCAGTACTTC. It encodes CASSFSAGGGQETQYF.

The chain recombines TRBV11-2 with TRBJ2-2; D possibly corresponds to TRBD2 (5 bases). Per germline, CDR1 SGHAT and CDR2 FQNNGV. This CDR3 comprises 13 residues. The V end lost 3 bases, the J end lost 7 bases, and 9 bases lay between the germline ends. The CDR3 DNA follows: TGTGCCAGCAGCTTGAGTGAGGGCGGGGAGCTGTTTTTT. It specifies CASSLSEGGELFF.

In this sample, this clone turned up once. The CDR3 DNA follows: TGTGCCAGTAGGCCGGGACTAGCGGGTTCCGAGCAGTACTTC. Translating it yields CASRPGLAGSEQYF. The rearrangement joins TRBV19 to TRBJ2-7; 12 nucleotides align to TRBD2. V trimming: 6 bases; J trimming: 6 bases; junction bases outside the gene matches: 6. CDR1 and CDR2 (germline): LNHDA, SQIVND (reference sequence). CDR3 length: 14 amino acids. Looking up the rest from reference TRBV19 and TRBJ2-7 gives the full variable domain: DGGITQSPKYLFRKEGQNVTLSCEQNLNHDAMYWYRQDPGQGLRLIYYSQIVNDFQKGDIAEGYSVSREKKESFPLTVTSAQKNPTAFYLCASRPGLAGSEQYFGPGTRLTVT.

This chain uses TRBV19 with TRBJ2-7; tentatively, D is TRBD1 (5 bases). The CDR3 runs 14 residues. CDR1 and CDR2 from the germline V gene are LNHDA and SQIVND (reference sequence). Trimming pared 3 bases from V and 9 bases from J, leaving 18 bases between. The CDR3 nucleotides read TGTGCCAGTAGTATTCAGACAGCCCCCACTGGGCAGTACTTC. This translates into CASSIQTAPTGQYF.

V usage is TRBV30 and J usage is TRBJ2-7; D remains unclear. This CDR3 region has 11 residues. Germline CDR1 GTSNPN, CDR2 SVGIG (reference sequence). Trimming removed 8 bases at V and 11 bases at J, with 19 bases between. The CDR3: CASKSGGWEYF. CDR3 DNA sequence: TGTGCCAGTAAAAGTGGCGGCTGGGAGTACTTC.

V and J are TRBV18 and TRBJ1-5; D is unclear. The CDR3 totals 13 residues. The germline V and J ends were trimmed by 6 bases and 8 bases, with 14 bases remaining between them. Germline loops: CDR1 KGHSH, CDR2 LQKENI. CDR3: CASSEGVFEPQHF. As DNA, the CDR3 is TGTGCCAGCTCGGAGGGAGTTTTCGAGCCCCAGCATTTT.

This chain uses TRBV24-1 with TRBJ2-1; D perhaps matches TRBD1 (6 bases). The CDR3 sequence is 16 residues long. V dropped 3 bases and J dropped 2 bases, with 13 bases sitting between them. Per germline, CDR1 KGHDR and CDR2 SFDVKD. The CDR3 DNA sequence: TGTGCCACCAGTGATCAAACAGAGGGGGCCTACAATGAGCAGTTCTTC. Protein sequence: CATSDQTEGAYNEQFF.

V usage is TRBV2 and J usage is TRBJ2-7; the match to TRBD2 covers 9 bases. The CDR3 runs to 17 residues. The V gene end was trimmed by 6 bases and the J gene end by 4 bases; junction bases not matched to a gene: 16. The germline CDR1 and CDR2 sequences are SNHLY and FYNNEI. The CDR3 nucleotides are TGTGCCAGCAGCGGCGGATCTGTTAGCGGGAGTAAATACGAGCAGTACTTC. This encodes CASSGGSVSGSKYEQYF.

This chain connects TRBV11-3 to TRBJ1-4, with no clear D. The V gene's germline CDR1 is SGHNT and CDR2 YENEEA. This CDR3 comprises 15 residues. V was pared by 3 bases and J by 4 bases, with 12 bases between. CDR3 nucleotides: TGTGCCAGCAGCTTCTACCCGGGTGGTAATGAAAAACTGTTTTTT. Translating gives CASSFYPGGNEKLFF.

The CDR3 region has the DNA TGTGCCAGCTTGGGGGACAAATACACCGGGGAGCTGTTTTTT. Encoded protein: CASLGDKYTGELFF. The rearrangement uses TRBV28 and TRBJ2-2, with D perhaps matching TRBD1 (6 bases). Germline-derived CDR1 and CDR2 are MDHEN and SYDVKM. This CDR3 comprises 14 residues. Trimming left V 8 bases short and J 3 bases short, with 13 bases between.

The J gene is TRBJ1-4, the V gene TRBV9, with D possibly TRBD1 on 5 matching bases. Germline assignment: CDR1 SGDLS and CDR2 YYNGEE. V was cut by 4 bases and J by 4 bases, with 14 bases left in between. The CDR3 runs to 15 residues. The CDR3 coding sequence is TGTGCCAGCAGCCGCCTGGGGGGGGATAATGAAAAACTGTTTTTT. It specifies CASSRLGGDNEKLFF.

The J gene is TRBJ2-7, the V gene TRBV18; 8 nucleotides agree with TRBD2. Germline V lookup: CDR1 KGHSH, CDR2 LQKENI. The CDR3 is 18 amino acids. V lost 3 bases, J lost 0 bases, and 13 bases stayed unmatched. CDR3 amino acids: CASSPIWPSGGSSYEQYF. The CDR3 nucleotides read TGTGCCAGCTCACCTATCTGGCCCAGCGGGGGAAGCTCCTACGAGCAGTACTTC. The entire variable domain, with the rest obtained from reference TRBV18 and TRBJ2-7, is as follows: NAGVMQNPRHLVRRRGQEARLRCSPMKGHSHVYWYRQLPEEGLKFMVYLQKENIIDESGMPKERFSAEFPKEGPSILRIQQVVRGDSAAYFCASSPIWPSGGSSYEQYFGPGTRLTVT.

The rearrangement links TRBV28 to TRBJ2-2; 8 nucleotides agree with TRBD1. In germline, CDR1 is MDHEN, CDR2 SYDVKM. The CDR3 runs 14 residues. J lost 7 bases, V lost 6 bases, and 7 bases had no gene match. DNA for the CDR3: TGTGCCAGCAGCAGGGGGCGTTGGGTCGGGGAGCTGTTTTTT. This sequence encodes CASSRGRWVGELFF.

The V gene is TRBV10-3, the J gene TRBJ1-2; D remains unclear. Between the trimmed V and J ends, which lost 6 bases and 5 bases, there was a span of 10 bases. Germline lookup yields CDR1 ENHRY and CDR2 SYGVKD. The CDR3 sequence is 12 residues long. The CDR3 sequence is CAISWGEYGYTF. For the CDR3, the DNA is TGTGCCATCAGCTGGGGAGAGTATGGCTACACCTTC.

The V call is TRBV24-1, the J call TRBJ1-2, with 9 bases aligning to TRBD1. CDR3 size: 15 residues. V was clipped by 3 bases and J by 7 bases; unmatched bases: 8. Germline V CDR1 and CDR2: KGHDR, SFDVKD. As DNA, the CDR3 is TGTGCCACCAGTGATACGCCGGGACAGGGTCGTGGCTACACCTTC. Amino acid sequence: CATSDTPGQGRGYTF.

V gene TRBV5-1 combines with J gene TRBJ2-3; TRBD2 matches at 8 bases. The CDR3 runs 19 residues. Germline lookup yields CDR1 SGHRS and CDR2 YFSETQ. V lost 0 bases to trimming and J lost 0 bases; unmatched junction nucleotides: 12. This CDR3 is CASSLAVGGGPLSTDTQYF. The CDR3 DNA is TGCGCCAGCAGCTTGGCCGTTGGCGGGGGGCCCCTTAGCACAGATACGCAGTATTTT.

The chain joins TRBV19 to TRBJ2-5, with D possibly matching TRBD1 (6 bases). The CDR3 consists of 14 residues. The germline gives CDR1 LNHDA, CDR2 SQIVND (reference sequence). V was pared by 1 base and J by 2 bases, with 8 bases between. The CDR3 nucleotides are TGTGCCAGTAGTATAGGGACAGATCAAGAGACCCAGTACTTC. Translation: CASSIGTDQETQYF.

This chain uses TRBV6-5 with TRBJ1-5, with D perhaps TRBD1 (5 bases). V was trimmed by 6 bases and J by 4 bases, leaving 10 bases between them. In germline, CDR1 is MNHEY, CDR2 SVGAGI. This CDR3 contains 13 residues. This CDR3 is CASSRVVNQPQHF. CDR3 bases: TGTGCCAGCAGCAGGGTGGTGAATCAGCCCCAGCATTTT.

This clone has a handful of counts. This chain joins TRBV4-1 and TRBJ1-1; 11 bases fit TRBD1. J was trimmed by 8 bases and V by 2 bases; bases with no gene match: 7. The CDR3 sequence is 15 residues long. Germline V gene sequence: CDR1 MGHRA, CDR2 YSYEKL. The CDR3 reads CASSQPWTGGEEAFF. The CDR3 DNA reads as TGCGCCAGCAGCCAACCTTGGACAGGGGGCGAGGAAGCTTTCTTT.